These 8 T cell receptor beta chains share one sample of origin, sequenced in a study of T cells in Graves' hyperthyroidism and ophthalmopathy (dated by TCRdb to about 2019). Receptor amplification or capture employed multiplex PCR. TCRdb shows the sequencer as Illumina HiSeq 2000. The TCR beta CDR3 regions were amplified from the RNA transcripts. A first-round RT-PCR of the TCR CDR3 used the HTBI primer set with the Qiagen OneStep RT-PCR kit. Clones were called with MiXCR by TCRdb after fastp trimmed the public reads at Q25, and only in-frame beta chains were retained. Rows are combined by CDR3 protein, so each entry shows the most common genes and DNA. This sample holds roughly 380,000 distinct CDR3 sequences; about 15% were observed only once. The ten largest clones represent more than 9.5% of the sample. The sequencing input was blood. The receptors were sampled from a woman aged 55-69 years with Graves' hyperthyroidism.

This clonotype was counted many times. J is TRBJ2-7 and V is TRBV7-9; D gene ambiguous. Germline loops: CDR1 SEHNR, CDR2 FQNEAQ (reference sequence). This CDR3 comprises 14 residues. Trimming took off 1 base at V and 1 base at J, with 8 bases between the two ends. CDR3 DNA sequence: TGTGCCAGCAGCTTAGTTTACCGATCCTACGAGCAGTACTTC. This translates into CASSLVYRSYEQYF.

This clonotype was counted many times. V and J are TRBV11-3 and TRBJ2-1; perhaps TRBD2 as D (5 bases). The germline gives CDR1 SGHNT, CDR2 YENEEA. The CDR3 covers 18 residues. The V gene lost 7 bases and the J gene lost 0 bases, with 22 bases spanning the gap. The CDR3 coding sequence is TGTGCCAGCAACCTGGGGAGAGCATGGGGTGTCTCCTACAATGAGCAGTTCTTC. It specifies CASNLGRAWGVSYNEQFF.

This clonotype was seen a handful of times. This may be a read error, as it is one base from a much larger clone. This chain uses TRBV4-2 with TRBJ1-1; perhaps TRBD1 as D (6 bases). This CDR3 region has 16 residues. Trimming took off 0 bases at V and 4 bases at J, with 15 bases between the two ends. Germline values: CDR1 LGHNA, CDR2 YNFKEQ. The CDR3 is CASSQDQYRGSTEAFF. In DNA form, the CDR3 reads TGTGCCAGCAGCCAAGATCAGTATAGGGGGAGCACTGAAGCTTTCTTT.

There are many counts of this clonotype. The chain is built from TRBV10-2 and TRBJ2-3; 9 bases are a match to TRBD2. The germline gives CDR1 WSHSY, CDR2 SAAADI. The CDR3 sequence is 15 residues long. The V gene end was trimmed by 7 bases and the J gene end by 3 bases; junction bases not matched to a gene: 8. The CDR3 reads CASNSRGLATDTQYF. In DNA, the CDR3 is TGCGCCAGCAACAGCAGGGGACTAGCAACAGATACGCAGTATTTT.

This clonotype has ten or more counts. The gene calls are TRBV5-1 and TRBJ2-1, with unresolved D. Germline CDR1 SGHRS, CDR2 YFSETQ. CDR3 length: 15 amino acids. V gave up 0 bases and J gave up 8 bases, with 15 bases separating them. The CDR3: CASSLAASLVDEQFF. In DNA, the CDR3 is TGCGCCAGCAGCTTGGCAGCCTCGTTAGTGGATGAGCAGTTCTTC.

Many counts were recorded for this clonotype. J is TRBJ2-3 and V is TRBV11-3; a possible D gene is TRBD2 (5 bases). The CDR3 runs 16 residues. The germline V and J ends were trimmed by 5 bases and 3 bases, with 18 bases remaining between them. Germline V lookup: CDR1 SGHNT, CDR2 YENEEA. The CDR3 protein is CASSPGIAIYTDTQYF. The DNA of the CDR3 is TGTGCCAGCAGCCCCGGGATAGCAATATATACAGATACGCAGTATTTT. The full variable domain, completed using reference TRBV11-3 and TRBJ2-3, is EAGVVQSPRYKIIEKKQPVAFWCNPISGHNTLYWYLQNLGQGPELLIRYENEEAVDDSQLPKDRFSAERLKGVDSTLKIQPAELGDSAVYLCASSPGIAIYTDTQYFGPGTRLTVL.

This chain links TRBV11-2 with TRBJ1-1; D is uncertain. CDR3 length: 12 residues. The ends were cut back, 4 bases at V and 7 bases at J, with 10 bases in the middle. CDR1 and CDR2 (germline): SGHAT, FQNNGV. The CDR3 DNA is TGTGCCAGCAGCTCCGGCGTGGTTGAAGCTTTCTTT. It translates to CASSSGVVEAFF.

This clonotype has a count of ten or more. This chain's CDR3 is CAWGQETQYF. The DNA of the CDR3 is TGTGCCTGGGGGCAAGAGACCCAGTACTTC. This sequence joins TRBV30 and TRBJ2-5; D remains unclear. The CDR3 contains 10 residues. Germline V gives CDR1 GTSNPN, CDR2 SVGIG (reference sequence). The V end lost 5 bases, the J end lost 2 bases, and 3 bases lay between the germline ends.